This entry lists 9 T cell receptor beta chains sequenced from one sample in a study of blood T cell repertoires in COVID-19. Data came from immunoSEQ multiplex PCR; TCRdb stores just in-frame clones and leaves some out. The sample comprises a few hundred thousand clones, nearly 90% of which are singletons, and about 1.5% rests with the top ten. Material for sequencing was PBMCs or T cells enriched from blood (not recorded which). The receptors stem from a woman in her late teens or twenties who had been exposed to COVID-19.

This clone was seen a single time. The chain carries TRBV28 and TRBJ2-5; 9 nucleotides align to TRBD1. The trim removed 4 bases at V and 7 bases at J, leaving 4 bases unmatched. The CDR3 has 13 amino acids. Germline CDR1 is MDHEN and CDR2 is SYDVKM. The CDR3 DNA sequence: TGTGCCAGCAGTTACAGGGGGCGGGGGACCCAGTACTTC. It codes for CASSYRGRGTQYF.

The chain joins TRBV6-5 to TRBJ1-2; no reliable D call. The CDR3 totals 16 residues. CDR1 and CDR2 from the germline V gene are MNHEY and SVGAGI. Trimming removed 4 bases from V and 2 bases from J, with 17 bases in between. The CDR3: CASSSPRLEGNYGYTF. The CDR3 region has the DNA TGTGCCAGCAGTTCCCCCCGGTTGGAGGGAAACTATGGCTACACCTTC.

This clone appeared a single time. V gene TRBV27 combines with J gene TRBJ2-7; 10 bases align to TRBD1. The germline V gene encodes CDR1 MNHEY and CDR2 SMNVEV (reference sequence). The ends lost 5 bases at V and 12 bases at J; junction bases unmatched: 19. The CDR3 sequence is 16 residues long. For the CDR3, the DNA is TGTGCCAGCAGTCCAGCATGGGGGACAGGGGACTTCGAGGGGTACTTC. This translates into CASSPAWGTGDFEGYF.

V is TRBV27 and J is TRBJ2-1; a possible D gene is TRBD2 (6 bases). From germline, CDR1 is MNHEY and CDR2 SMNVEV (reference sequence). V lost 2 bases and J lost 6, with 20 bases in between. The CDR3 spans 17 residues. CDR3 nucleotide sequence: TGTGCCAGCAGTTTAGGGACTTTCGCGAGACCAGTCAATGAGCAGTTCTTC. Protein sequence: CASSLGTFARPVNEQFF.

This chain uses TRBV7-6 with TRBJ2-2, with 15 bases that match TRBD2. Germline V gives CDR1 SGHVS, CDR2 FNYEAQ. Trimming removed 3 bases from V and 6 bases from J; junction bases left unmatched: 8. This CDR3 contains 18 residues. DNA for the CDR3: TGTGCCAGCAGCTTGGGACTAGCGGGAGGTTTCATCGCCGGGGAGCTGTTTTTT. It yields the protein CASSLGLAGGFIAGELFF.

This chain uses TRBV6-1 with TRBJ1-2; tentatively, D is TRBD1 (5 bases). V lost 2 bases and J lost 7, with 14 bases in between. The CDR3 extends over 14 amino acids. Germline CDR1 reads MNHNS; CDR2 reads SASEGT. For the CDR3, the DNA is TGTGCCAGCAGTGAATACCGGGTTAGGGGTGGCTACACCTTC. This gives the protein CASSEYRVRGGYTF.

About this clone: Other DNA sequences of this sample code for an identical CDR3. The chain has TRBV6-5 and TRBJ1-1; D not certain. This CDR3 contains 12 residues. V was shortened by 4 bases and J by 5 bases, with 8 bases between the two germline ends. Germline V gene sequence: CDR1 MNHEY, CDR2 SVGAGI. CDR3 residues: CASSSTGTEAFF. The CDR3 nucleotides are TGTGCCAGCAGTTCCACCGGTACTGAAGCTTTCTTT.

The V and J genes are TRBV3-1 (or the pseudogene TRBV3-2) and TRBJ1-2; maybe TRBD1 (5 bases). The CDR3 runs to 15 residues. Germline CDR1 LGHDT, CDR2 YNNKEL (reference sequence). Deletions cut 0 bases from V and 4 bases from J, with 12 bases between. CDR3 protein: CASSQEGAGLYGYTF. CDR3 bases: TGTGCCAGCAGCCAAGAGGGTGCAGGGCTCTATGGCTACACCTTC.

This clone appeared a few times. This rearrangement joins TRBV7-6 to TRBJ2-2; D is unclear. The germline V gene has CDR1 SGHVS and CDR2 FNYEAQ. This CDR3 is built from 11 residues. V was pared by 5 bases and J by 8 bases, with 6 bases between. DNA of the CDR3: TGTGCCAGCAGCCCCGGGGGGGAGCTGTTTTTT. Translation: CASSPGGELFF.